The rows below give T cell receptor beta chains drawn from one sample of a study of blood T cell repertoires in COVID-19. Data came from immunoSEQ multiplex PCR; TCRdb stores just in-frame clones and leaves some out. The sample carries approximately 110,000 clones, around 81% recorded once. The sample comprised peripheral blood. Receptors originate from a man older than 75 with acute or convalescent COVID-19. The CDR3 runs from the conserved cysteine through the conserved F or W. The order of the fields is D gene, J gene, V gene, clone size, CDR3 protein, CDR3 DNA. D genes are given only for firm matches. Clone size is not always given. Where it is, it says once, few, many or a class for expanded clones.

>NA|TRBJ2-7|TRBV12-3/TRBV12-4|once
CASSPDTAYEQYF
TGTGCCAGCAGCCCTGACACTGCCTACGAGCAGTACTTC
>TRBD2|TRBJ2-5|TRBV7-3|NA
CASSLILAGGRETQYF
TGTGCCAGCAGCTTAATACTAGCGGGAGGGCGGGAGACCCAGTACTTC
>NA|TRBJ2-7|TRBV6-5|NA
CASRRATSYEQYF
TGTGCCAGCAGGCGAGCGACCTCCTACGAGCAGTACTTC
>NA|TRBJ2-7|TRBV29-1|few
CSVEIQGGYEQYF
TGCAGCGTTGAGATCCAGGGTGGCTACGAGCAGTACTTC
>TRBD2|TRBJ2-1|TRBV28|NA
CASSRVPHTSGKYNEQFF
TGTGCCAGCAGTCGAGTCCCCCACACTAGCGGGAAGTACAATGAGCAGTTCTTC
>TRBD2|TRBJ2-1|TRBV18|NA
CASSRERTSGSNEQFF
TGTGCCAGCTCACGGGAAAGGACTAGCGGGAGTAATGAGCAGTTCTTC
>NA|TRBJ1-5|TRBV7-8|NA
CASSSISGNNQPQHF
TGTGCCAGCAGCAGCATCTCAGGGAACAATCAGCCCCAGCATTTT
>NA|TRBJ2-3|TRBV28|NA
CATAASTDTQYF
TGTGCCACCGCGGCCAGCACAGATACGCAGTATTTT
>TRBD1|TRBJ2-1|TRBV5-1|NA
CASSGDSNNEQFF
TGCGCCAGCAGCGGGGACAGTAACAATGAGCAGTTCTTC
>NA|TRBJ2-6|TRBV28|NA
CASRASPGANVLTF
TGTGCCAGCAGAGCGTCCCCCGGGGCCAACGTCCTGACTTTC
>NA|TRBJ1-1|TRBV5-1|NA
CASTIGSQANTEAFF
TGCGCCAGCACCATTGGGTCACAGGCGAACACTGAAGCTTTCTTT
>NA|TRBJ1-2|TRBV27|NA
CASSFSHRIYGYTF
TGTGCCAGCAGTTTTTCCCACAGGATCTATGGCTACACCTTC
>NA|TRBJ2-1|TRBV5-1|NA
CASSLAENGQFF
TGCGCCAGCAGCTTGGCCGAAAACGGGCAGTTCTTC
>TRBD2|TRBJ2-7|TRBV3-1/TRBV3-2|NA
CASSQGSTSGYEQYF
TGTGCCAGCAGCCAAGGCTCGACTAGCGGCTACGAGCAGTACTTC
>TRBD1|TRBJ2-3|TRBV6-4|once
CASSDIRSCNIVGTGGIDTQYF
TGTGCCAGCAGTGACATCCGGAGCTGTAACATTGTGGGGACAGGGGGCATAGATACGCAGTATTTT
>NA|TRBJ2-5|TRBV5-1|once
CASSPSGTRGETQYF
TGCGCCAGCAGCCCCTCCGGGACACGAGGGGAGACCCAGTACTTC
>TRBD2|TRBJ2-1|TRBV19|NA
CASSPAGLANNEQFF
TGTGCCAGTAGTCCAGCGGGACTAGCAAACAATGAGCAGTTCTTC
>NA|TRBJ2-1|TRBV24-1|NA
CATSGRGREWDNEQFF
TGTGCCACCAGTGGCCGCGGCCGGGAGTGGGACAATGAGCAGTTCTTC
>TRBD2|TRBJ2-7|TRBV7-2|NA
CASSLETSGTSQYF
TGTGCCAGCAGCTTAGAGACTAGCGGGACGTCGCAGTACTTC
>NA|TRBJ2-6|TRBV7-2|NA
CASSFNGANVLTF
TGTGCCAGCAGCTTCAATGGGGCCAACGTCCTGACTTTC
>TRBD2|TRBJ2-2|TRBV18|NA
CASSPPGLASTGELFF
TGTGCCAGCTCACCTCCGGGACTAGCGTCCACCGGGGAGCTGTTTTTT
>NA|TRBJ1-5|TRBV6-1|few
CASSEAGGSNQPQHF
TGTGCCAGCAGTGAAGCCGGGGGGAGCAATCAGCCCCAGCATTTT
>TRBD2|TRBJ2-3|TRBV19|NA
CASSTAGPTDTQYF
TGTGCCAGTAGTACAGCGGGGCCCACAGATACGCAGTATTTT
>TRBD2|TRBJ2-7|TRBV2|few
CASSEELAAPSEQYF
TGTGCCAGCAGTGAGGAACTAGCGGCCCCTAGTGAGCAGTACTTC
>TRBD2|TRBJ2-2|TRBV5-6|NA
CASSYPGLANTGELFF
TGTGCCAGCAGCTACCCGGGACTAGCGAACACCGGGGAGCTGTTTTTT
>TRBD1|TRBJ1-3|TRBV7-2|few
CASSLARGQGSAGNTIYF
TGTGCCAGCAGCTTAGCTCGCGGACAGGGTTCGGCCGGAAACACCATATATTTT
>NA|TRBJ2-2|TRBV19|NA
CASSIVGGGGAGELFF
TGTGCCAGTAGTATAGTGGGCGGCGGAGGGGCCGGGGAGCTGTTTTTT
>NA|TRBJ1-4|TRBV11-2|NA
CASSPQQGSNEKLFF
TGTGCCAGCAGCCCCCAACAGGGATCTAATGAAAAACTGTTTTTT
>TRBD2|TRBJ2-5|TRBV7-9|NA
CASSQQYLTSGTLETQYF
TGTGCCAGCAGCCAACAGTACCTGACTAGCGGGACCTTGGAGACCCAGTACTTC
>TRBD1|TRBJ1-2|TRBV5-1|NA
CASSLGTVENYGYTF
TGCGCCAGCAGCTTAGGGACAGTCGAGAACTATGGCTACACCTTC
>TRBD2|TRBJ2-1|TRBV27|NA
CASRSGLARSYNEQFF
TGTGCCAGCAGATCGGGACTAGCGCGCTCCTACAATGAGCAGTTCTTC
>NA|TRBJ1-6|TRBV28|NA
CASTKTPAGSPLHF
TGTGCCAGCACTAAGACGCCCGCAGGTTCACCCCTCCACTTT
>NA|TRBJ1-1|TRBV7-9|NA
CASSFHDRPNTEAFF
TGTGCCAGCAGCTTCCATGACAGACCGAACACTGAAGCTTTCTTT
>TRBD1|TRBJ1-5|TRBV4-1|NA
CASSQDPGTGKNQPQHF
TGCGCCAGCAGCCAAGATCCGGGGACAGGGAAGAACCAGCCCCAGCATTTT
>NA|TRBJ1-5|TRBV5-1|NA
CASSLFGQQPQHF
TGCGCCAGCAGCCTTTTTGGGCAACAGCCCCAGCATTTT